Listed here are 25 T cell receptor beta chains from one sample, sequenced in a study of chemoradiotherapy in HPV16-positive cancers. The method was immunoSEQ multiplex PCR; TCRdb's version includes in-frame clones alone and lacks a portion of them. The table shows approximately 9,000 clones, with around nine tenths occurring only once. Sample: blood, taken from a patient who underwent chemoradiotherapy. Receptors were obtained from a human donor with HPV-associated anogenital cancer.

This clone was observed once. V and J are TRBV7-9 and TRBJ2-5; TRBD2 is a possible D gene (5 bases). V was cut by 1 base and J by 3 bases, with 9 bases left in between. Germline V lookup: CDR1 SEHNR, CDR2 FQNEAQ (reference sequence). CDR3 length: 14 residues. CDR3 nucleotide sequence: TGTGCCAGCAGCTTAGAGGGAGTTGAAGAGACCCAGTACTTC. It is translated as CASSLEGVEETQYF.

The V and J genes are TRBV19 and TRBJ1-5; tentative D call: TRBD1 (6 bases). V lost 9 bases to trimming and J lost 0 bases, with 21 bases between them. The CDR3 contains 17 residues. Germline values: CDR1 LNHDA, CDR2 SQIVND (reference sequence). The CDR3: CASRPNIGQNSNQPQHF. The CDR3 DNA reads as TGTGCCAGCCGCCCCAACATTGGACAGAATAGCAATCAGCCCCAGCATTTT.

The chain links TRBV29-1 to TRBJ2-7, with 8 nucleotides matching TRBD1. The CDR3 consists of 12 residues. Trimming at V came to 4 bases and at J to 7 bases, leaving 6 bases not matched to a gene. Germline V CDR1 and CDR2: SQVTM, ANQGSEA. CDR3 sequence reads: CSVAQGAREQYF. CDR3 in DNA: TGCAGCGTTGCCCAGGGGGCAAGGGAGCAGTACTTC.

This chain joins TRBV5-6 and TRBJ2-1, with D perhaps TRBD2 (6 bases). The length of the CDR3 is 14 residues. Trimming took 0 bases from V and 7 from J, leaving 11 bases between them. Germline-derived CDR1 and CDR2 are SGHDT and YYEEEE. The CDR3 here is CASSLGTRGNEQFF. CDR3 bases: TGTGCCAGCAGCTTGGGGACACGGGGGAATGAGCAGTTCTTC.

CDR3 in DNA: TGTGCCAGCAGTCCCACAGGGCGAGAGACCCAGTACTTC. This encodes CASSPTGRETQYF. The chain links TRBV28 to TRBJ2-5, with D possibly being TRBD1 (6 bases). This CDR3 spans 13 amino acids. V was pared by 5 bases and J by 4 bases, with 11 bases between. The germline gives CDR1 MDHEN, CDR2 SYDVKM.

The chain links TRBV5-6 to TRBJ2-7; 10 positions match TRBD2. V was pared by 4 bases and J by 7 bases, with 8 bases of the junction left unmatched. Germline V gene data show CDR1 as SGHDT and CDR2 as YYEEEE. This CDR3 region has 14 residues. For the CDR3, the DNA is TGTGCCAGCAGCCGAGCTAGCGGGAGTTTAGAGCAGTACTTC. It yields the protein CASSRASGSLEQYF. Looking up the rest from reference TRBV5-6 and TRBJ2-7 gives the full variable domain: DAGVTQSPTHLIKTRGQQVTLRCSPKSGHDTVSWYQQALGQGPQFIFQYYEEEERQRGNFPDRFSGHQFPNYSSELNVNALLLGDSALYLCASSRASGSLEQYFGPGTRLTVT.

This chain links TRBV11-2 with TRBJ2-1, with unresolved D. V shed 3 bases and J shed 6 bases, with 9 bases lying between them. In germline, CDR1 is SGHAT, CDR2 FQNNGV. The CDR3 runs 13 residues. CDR3 nucleotides: TGTGCCAGCAGCTTCTCTCTTAGCAATGAGCAGTTCTTC. It translates to CASSFSLSNEQFF.

V and J are TRBV5-1 and TRBJ2-1, with 10 bases matching TRBD1. The germline V gene encodes CDR1 SGHRS and CDR2 YFSETQ. There are 15 residues in the CDR3. Losses at the gene ends were 3 bases for V and 9 bases for J; bases not matched to a gene: 9. As DNA, the CDR3 is TGCGCCAGCAGCTCCCGCAGACAGGGGGCGGGTGAGCAGTTCTTC. The encoded protein is CASSSRRQGAGEQFF. The full variable domain, completed using reference TRBV5-1 and TRBJ2-1, is KAGVTQTPRYLIKTRGQQVTLSCSPISGHRSVSWYQQTPGQGLQFLFEYFSETQRNKGNFPGRFSGRQFSNSRSEMNVSTLELGDSALYLCASSSRRQGAGEQFFGPGTRLTVL.

The sample holds a few counts of this clone. The J gene is TRBJ1-5, the V gene TRBV18; D is perhaps TRBD1 (5 bases). CDR1 and CDR2 (germline): KGHSH, LQKENI. The ends were cut back, 4 bases at V and 0 bases at J, with 7 bases in the middle. The CDR3 extends over 14 amino acids. The CDR3 DNA sequence: TGTGCCAGCTCACAGGGGTATAGCAATCAGCCCCAGCATTTT. Translation gives CASSQGYSNQPQHF.

The CDR3 spells CASSRPAGTEAFF. Here the CDR3 DNA reads TGTGCCAGCAGCCGCCCCGCGGGCACTGAAGCTTTCTTT. V is TRBV5-6 and J is TRBJ1-1; no reliable D call. Trimming took off 4 bases at V and 4 bases at J, with 11 bases between the two ends. Per germline, CDR1 SGHDT and CDR2 YYEEEE. This CDR3 has 13 amino acids.

The chain carries TRBV29-1 and TRBJ1-1; D uncertain. The germline V gene encodes CDR1 SQVTM and CDR2 ANQGSEA. Between the trimmed V and J ends, which lost 5 bases and 5 bases, there was a span of 9 bases. This CDR3 region has 11 residues. The DNA of the CDR3 is TGCAGCGTTCGGTTCCAGACTGAAGCTTTCTTT. Amino acid sequence: CSVRFQTEAFF.

V is TRBV18 and J is TRBJ2-7; no firm D call. Germline V lookup: CDR1 KGHSH, CDR2 LQKENI. With 1 base removed from V and 2 bases from J, the gap between germline ends came to 6 bases. This CDR3 contains 13 residues. Written as DNA, the CDR3 is TGTGCCAGCTCACCACAGGCAGCCTACGAGCAGTACTTC. The encoded protein is CASSPQAAYEQYF.

The chain uses TRBV5-4 and TRBJ1-2; D remains unclear. V was pared by 1 base and J by 0 bases, with 13 bases between. This CDR3 contains 16 residues. Germline V gene data show CDR1 as SGHNT and CDR2 as YYREEE (reference sequence). DNA for the CDR3: TGTGCCAGCAGCTTGAACCCCAGGTCCTCTAACTATGGCTACACCTTC. It encodes CASSLNPRSSNYGYTF.

The chain uses TRBV29-1 and TRBJ1-1; D remains ambiguous. CDR3 size: 12 residues. Germline V gives CDR1 SQVTM, CDR2 ANQGSEA. V was shortened by 4 bases and J by 1 base, with 7 bases between the two germline ends. CDR3 loop: CSVGKSNTEAFF. In DNA, the CDR3 is TGCAGCGTTGGTAAGTCGAACACTGAAGCTTTCTTT.

V and J are TRBV10-1 and TRBJ2-7; 8 bases are a match to TRBD1. Germline V CDR1 and CDR2: WNHNN, SYGVQD (reference sequence). CDR3 length equals 15 residues. V trimming: 6 bases; J trimming: 6 bases; junction bases outside the gene matches: 13. In nucleotides, the CDR3 is TGCGCCAGCAGCTCGTCGGACAGGGCGGTCCCCGAGCAGTACTTC. Protein: CASSSSDRAVPEQYF.

This clone appeared a few times. This chain uses TRBV30 with TRBJ2-7, with D tentatively TRBD1 or TRBD2 (6 bases each). Trimming stripped 4 bases from V and 4 bases from J, with 11 bases between. Per germline, CDR1 GTSNPN and CDR2 SVGIG (reference sequence). The CDR3 contains 12 residues. CDR3 sequence reads: CAWIGGPYEQYF. The CDR3 nucleotides are TGTGCCTGGATAGGGGGGCCTTACGAGCAGTACTTC.

V gene TRBV14 combines with J gene TRBJ2-5; D remains ambiguous. The V gene lost 4 bases and the J gene lost 5 bases, with 5 bases spanning the gap. This CDR3 comprises 11 residues. Germline V CDR1 and CDR2: SGHDN, FVKESK. The DNA of the CDR3 is TGTGCCAGCAGCCTGCTGGAGACCCAGTACTTC. Residues: CASSLLETQYF.

This chain joins TRBV18 and TRBJ2-3; a possible D gene is TRBD2 (6 bases). CDR1 is KGHSH, CDR2 LQKENI, per germline. This CDR3 region has 16 residues. V was pared by 0 bases and J by 2 bases, with 12 bases between. The CDR3 here is CASSPPPGLYTDTQYF. As DNA, the CDR3 is TGTGCCAGCTCACCACCACCGGGACTCTACACAGATACGCAGTATTTT.

Written as DNA, the CDR3 is TGTGCCAGCAGCCAAGACGTGGGGGCTGAAGCTTTCTTT. It codes for CASSQDVGAEAFF. J is TRBJ1-1 and V is TRBV14, with D possibly matching TRBD1 (5 bases). Deletions cut 0 bases from V and 6 bases from J, with 8 bases between. The CDR3 is 13 residues long. Germline CDR1 SGHDN, CDR2 FVKESK. The variable domain in full, with the rest retrieved from reference TRBV14 and TRBJ1-1, is EAGVTQFPSHSVIEKGQTVTLRCDPISGHDNLYWYRRVMGKEIKFLLHFVKESKQDESGMPNNRFLAERTGGTYSTLKVQPAELEDSGVYFCASSQDVGAEAFFGQGTRLTVV.

This sequence joins TRBV19 and TRBJ1-2; no clear D. This CDR3 comprises 12 residues. V was trimmed by 6 bases and J by 4 bases, leaving 9 bases between them. Germline V lookup: CDR1 LNHDA, CDR2 SQIVND (reference sequence). The CDR3 DNA follows: TGTGCCAGTAGCCCCGTTTCCTATGGCTACACCTTC. Translation: CASSPVSYGYTF.

This sequence joins TRBV6-5 and TRBJ2-7, with D possibly TRBD1 on 6 matching bases. Trimming left V 0 bases short and J 7 bases short, with 16 bases between. This CDR3 comprises 15 residues. From germline, CDR1 is MNHEY and CDR2 SVGAGI. Here the CDR3 DNA reads TGTGCCAGCAGTTACTCGGGGGCAGGGCGAGGGGAGCAGTACTTC. Translation gives CASSYSGAGRGEQYF.

V gene TRBV6-5 combines with J gene TRBJ1-3, with D possibly being TRBD1 (5 bases). Germline V gene lookup returns CDR1 MNHEY and CDR2 SVGAGI. This CDR3 region has 15 residues. V was shortened by 8 bases and J by 9 bases, with 23 bases between the two germline ends. CDR3: CASRGERPEVSTIYF. Written as DNA, the CDR3 is TGTGCCAGCCGAGGGGAGAGGCCTGAAGTCTCCACCATATATTTT.

The J gene is TRBJ1-1, the V gene TRBV19, with D perhaps TRBD1 (5 bases). Trimming took off 5 bases at V and 11 bases at J, with 18 bases between the two ends. This CDR3 is 13 amino acids long. Germline CDR1 and CDR2: LNHDA and SQIVND (reference sequence). CDR3 in amino acids: CASSAGGPEGAFF. The CDR3 bases are TGTGCCAGTAGTGCGGGGGGACCCGAAGGGGCTTTCTTT.

The chain uses TRBV5-8 and TRBJ1-1; D is perhaps TRBD1 (5 bases). Germline CDR1 SGHTS, CDR2 YDEGEE. Between the trimmed V and J ends, which lost 5 bases and 7 bases, there was a span of 15 bases. This CDR3 spans 13 amino acids. CDR3 nucleotide sequence: TGTGCCAGCAGACCCCGGGGGTCGAGTGAAGCTTTCTTT. Translation: CASRPRGSSEAFF.

This chain connects TRBV7-9 to TRBJ2-7, with D tentatively TRBD2 (5 bases). The V and J ends lost 2 bases and 6 bases respectively, with 11 bases between them. The CDR3 runs to 13 residues. Germline V CDR1 and CDR2: SEHNR, FQNEAQ (reference sequence). CDR3 region: CASSLLSAGEQYF. The CDR3 coding sequence is TGTGCCAGCAGCTTACTCTCCGCGGGCGAGCAGTACTTC.